This T cell receptor beta chain derives from a study of identical twins. Germline V CDR1 and CDR2: SGHVS, FNYEAQ. There are 18 residues in the CDR3. V was trimmed by 1 base and J by 2 bases, leaving 18 bases between them. Notes on this clonotype: Its antigen is as yet unknown.

The authors used template switching to add a universal primer site and gave cDNA unique molecular identifiers. TCRdb ran MiXCR on the 5' RACE reads and lists one entry per CDR3 protein. Of some 690,000 distinct CDR3 sequences detected, 21% appear once; the ten largest clones hold 4% to 5.5%. General study points: Insertions ran lower in abundant cord blood beta clonotypes, though not in memory repertoires.

The sample was also linked to a second study, of T cells expressing NK-cell markers. That work states: Of eight sequenced donors, seven were HCMV-seropositive and one HCMV-seronegative.

The clonotype originates from a woman aged 18-29 years in good health. The sample comprised PBMCs. V gene TRBV7-6 combines with J gene TRBJ2-1, with D uncertain. CDR3 sequence: CASSLVGGEHYTYNEQFF. In DNA form, the CDR3 reads TGTGCCAGCAGCTTAGTAGGCGGTGAACATTACACCTACAATGAGCAGTTCTTC.